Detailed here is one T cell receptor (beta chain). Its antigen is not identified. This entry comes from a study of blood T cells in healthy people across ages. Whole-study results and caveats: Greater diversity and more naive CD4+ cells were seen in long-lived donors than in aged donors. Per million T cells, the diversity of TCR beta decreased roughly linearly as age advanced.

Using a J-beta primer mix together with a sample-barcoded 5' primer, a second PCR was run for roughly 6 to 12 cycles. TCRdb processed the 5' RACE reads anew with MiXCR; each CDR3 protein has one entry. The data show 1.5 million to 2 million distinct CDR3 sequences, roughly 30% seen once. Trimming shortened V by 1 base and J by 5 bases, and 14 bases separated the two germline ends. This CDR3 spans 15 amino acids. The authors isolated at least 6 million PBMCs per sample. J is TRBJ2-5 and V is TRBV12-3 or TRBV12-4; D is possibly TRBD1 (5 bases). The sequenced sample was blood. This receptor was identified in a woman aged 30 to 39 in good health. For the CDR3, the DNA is TGTGCCAGCAGTTTAGGAGCAGGGCAAGGGGAGACCCAGTACTTC. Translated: CASSLGAGQGETQYF.